This T cell receptor beta chain comes out of a study of T cell clones after liver transplantation. Whole-study context: In this trial, immunosuppression withdrawal was attempted within 2 years of liver transplant. Third-party-reactive TCRbeta sequences from pre-transplant mixed lymphocyte reactions served as antigen-independent comparators. Patients counted as tolerant after at least one year off all immunosuppression, enzymes not exceeding twice normal. Samples came pre-transplant, pre-randomization before withdrawal, and post-randomization after withdrawal ended.

This clone was observed once. Produced via immunoSEQ multiplex PCR; TCRdb's table is partial and in-frame only. The sample carries about 45,000 clones, 85% to 90% recorded once. Germline lookup yields CDR1 SEHNR and CDR2 FQNEAQ (reference sequence). Deletions cut 6 bases from V and 10 bases from J, with 24 bases between. CDR3 size: 15 residues. The chain joins TRBV7-9 to TRBJ1-2, with no clear D. Sequences were derived from CD4+ T cells from blood, sampled 24 months after liver transplant. This sequence was found in a human patient who received a liver transplant. Part of the T cells may come from the graft donor. The CDR3 spells CASSPPSPAGVDYTF. The CDR3 region has the DNA TGTGCCAGCAGTCCCCCCTCCCCCGCCGGGGTCGACTACACCTTC.